These T cell receptor beta chains were read from a single sample in a study of T-cell memory formation after mild COVID-19. TCRdb re-derived calls from the 5' RACE reads in MiXCR, one entry per CDR3 protein. The repertoire includes about 110,000 distinct CDR3 sequences, 9.5% to 15% of them detected once, and around 27% sits in the top ten. Sequencing was done on a sample of PBMCs or a T cell subset sorted from them (not recorded which). The receptors here all came from an adult woman who had mild COVID-19 (a few samples of this study predate the infection). Cell type and time point are not known. CDR3s include the opening cysteine and the closing phenylalanine or tryptophan. Each record gives: J gene, V gene, CDR3 length, D gene, clone size, CDR3 DNA, CDR3 protein. D genes are given only for firm matches. Size is omitted from some rows. Given values are once, few, many or a class for expanded clones.

>TRBJ2-7|TRBV7-9|13|.|.
TGTGCCAGCAGCTTCCAGGGTTCCTACGAGCAGTACTTC
CASSFQGSYEQYF
>TRBJ2-1|TRBV7-9|14|TRBD2|.
TGTGCCAGCAGCCTAGCGGGAGTATGGAATGAGCAGTTCTTC
CASSLAGVWNEQFF
>TRBJ1-1|TRBV19|12|.|few
TGTGCCAGTAGGGAGTTGAACACTGAAGCTTTCTTT
CASRELNTEAFF
>TRBJ2-2|TRBV5-1|16|.|.
TGCGCCAGCAGCTTTCCCCCTAGTTCGAACACCGGGGAGCTGTTTTTT
CASSFPPSSNTGELFF
>TRBJ2-7|TRBV7-9|17|.|few
TGTGCCAGCAGCTTAGCAGAAATGGGTCCGAATAGCTACGAGCAGTACTTC
CASSLAEMGPNSYEQYF
>TRBJ2-7|TRBV29-1|15|TRBD2|few
TGCAGCGTTCGATCTAGCGGGAGCATTTTCCCCGAGCAGTACTTC
CSVRSSGSIFPEQYF
>TRBJ2-3|TRBV7-9|15|.|.
TGTGCCAGCAGCCAGTCGGACGGACGCACAGATACGCAGTATTTT
CASSQSDGRTDTQYF
>TRBJ1-2|TRBV20-1|12|.|.
TGCAGTGCTAGTACGGCTTTCTATGGCTACACCTTC
CSASTAFYGYTF
>TRBJ2-1|TRBV19|15|TRBD2|.
TGTGCCAGTAGTGGGACTAGCGGGGATTACAATGAGCAGTTCTTC
CASSGTSGDYNEQFF
>TRBJ2-7|TRBV5-1|10|.|few
TGCGCCAGCAGCGCTGATGAGCAGTACTTC
CASSADEQYF
>TRBJ2-3|TRBV29-1|13|.|.
TGCAGCGTTGCTAATAAGCGCACAGATACGCAGTATTTT
CSVANKRTDTQYF
>TRBJ2-1|TRBV6-2/TRBV6-3|12|.|.
TGTGCCAGCAACGTCGAGGTGGGGGAGCAGTTCTTC
CASNVEVGEQFF